The present TCR beta chain was sequenced within a study of identical twins. Trimming took off 1 base at V and 1 base at J, with 19 bases between the two ends. The germline V gene has CDR1 WSHSY and CDR2 SAAADI. The CDR3 has 19 amino acids. From the 5' RACE reads, TCRdb called clonotypes with MiXCR, one entry per CDR3 protein. Of approximately 890,000 distinct CDR3 sequences in the sample, over 9% are singletons; the top ten hold around 1.6%. These data also formed part of another study, on yellow fever vaccine responses in identical twins.

This sequence was found in a woman aged 18-35 years in good health. The chain carries TRBV10-2 and TRBJ2-2, with D perhaps matching TRBD2 (6 bases). The specimen was PBMCs. The CDR3, as DNA: TGCGCCAGCAGTGAGTGGAGGGCTAGCGCCCTTAAGAACACCGGGGAGCTGTTTTTT. Protein: CASSEWRASALKNTGELFF.